The sequence of this T cell receptor (beta chain) was determined in a study of T and B cells in COVID-19 patients (TCRdb year 2020). In the study overall: Using TRB and IGH repertoire sequencing of peripheral blood, the study characterized adaptive immunity in COVID-19 patients who had active infection or had recovered. Comorbidities linked to unfavorable COVID-19 outcome were present in about 90% of the 20 patients in the active-infection cohort. A recovered cohort was made up of roughly 19 patients contributing 20 samples, mostly after mild to moderate COVID-19 managed as outpatients. An age-matched reference group of a few dozen healthy donors negative for COVID-19 antibodies served as the comparison for repertoire analyses. The recovered cohort had a median age of around 35 years, compared with approximately 63 years in the active-infection cohort. Over 8 million TCR sequences were analysed in a TCR and BCR sequence repository that covered over 35 patients and about 69 time points. A couple of patients were in both the active and recovered cohorts because samples existed from active disease and from after recovery. Critical illness requiring mechanical ventilation or ECMO was present in about 60% of the 20 patients in the active-infection cohort. As many as 9 follow-up blood samples were taken per patient, and some of the samples covered different disease stages within the same individual.

Per the germline V gene, KGHSH is the CDR1 and LQKENI is the CDR2. From the cysteine up to the phenylalanine, the CDR3 has a length of 17 residues. The kept DNA is CDR3 alone, 51 bases in frame from the first base. The trim is 2 bases for V and 2 bases for J, with a gap of 15 bases between the germline ends. The paper as a whole reports these results and caveats: Strongly skewed TRBV/TRBJ gene usage was reported in patients with COVID-19. The recovered cohort had approximately 2,200 exclusive TCR clusters, including some 30 low-pGen clusters. The reported TCR clusters were stated to require prospective validation before clinical use. TRB repertoires were highly clonal in active COVID-19, whereas diversity and richness at recovery rose above healthy donor levels. The size of the cohort was considered insufficient for assessing HLA contributions to COVID-19 susceptibility or severity. Specific T cell subsets (CD4+/Treg/CD8+) and sorted SARS-CoV-2-responsive or tetramer+ T cells had not yet been sequenced, and the corresponding sequencing experiments were ongoing. Blood samples obtained from mildly ill patients during symptoms, as well as early samples obtained from severe cases, were available only in scarce numbers.

Genomic DNA extracted from blood, in amounts of roughly 250-550 ng, served as the starting material for amplifying TRB repertoires. The sample was run on an Illumina MiSeq. Multiplex PCR with BIOMED2 TRB-A/B primer pools was used to amplify TRB rearrangements. Illumina-compatible adapters and 7-nucleotide sample barcodes were attached to the amplicons through two consecutive PCRs. All library PCRs used Phusion HS II polymerase. The amplicons were purified from gel with the NucleoSpin Gel and PCR Clean-up kit, measured on Qubit, and combined at approximately 4 nM. The quality of the amplicon pool was checked on an Agilent 2100 Bioanalyzer prior to Illumina next-generation sequencing. The original pipeline was this. TRB rearrangements were annotated with MiXCR 3.0.8 using the default MiXCR reference library. Sequences with fewer than 2 reads and non-productive reads were filtered out, and every unique CDR3 nucleotide sequence was treated as a single clone. Clonality, diversity, richness and V-J gene usage were calculated in R 3.5.1. GLIPH2 was used to cluster TCRs based on CDR3 similarity, and OLGA was used to calculate the generation probabilities. Only GLIPH2 clusters containing at least four unique TCR clonotypes present in at least three individuals were kept. The public reads were quality trimmed at Q25 with fastp and then assembled into clones with MiXCR by TCRdb, keeping productive beta chains. All rows with the same CDR3 protein become a single entry with the most common DNA and genes. The V and J calls come from TCRdb's annotation, not from the publication. The sample includes about 3,300 distinct CDR3 sequences, with about 30% observed a single time. The ten largest clones capture approximately 64% of the sample.

To note about this clonotype: Its cognate antigen has yet to be identified. No much larger clone is present one base from it, and per-base qualities are unavailable.

Material: blood. The chain was built from TRBV18 and TRBJ2-2, with no confident D gene call. This receptor was obtained from a human donor with active COVID-19. The donor label of this sample is uncertain. The nucleotide sequence reads TGTGCCAGCTCACCATGGCCCGCAGATCTTAACACCGGGGAGCTGTTTTTT. It is translated as CASSPWPADLNTGELFF.